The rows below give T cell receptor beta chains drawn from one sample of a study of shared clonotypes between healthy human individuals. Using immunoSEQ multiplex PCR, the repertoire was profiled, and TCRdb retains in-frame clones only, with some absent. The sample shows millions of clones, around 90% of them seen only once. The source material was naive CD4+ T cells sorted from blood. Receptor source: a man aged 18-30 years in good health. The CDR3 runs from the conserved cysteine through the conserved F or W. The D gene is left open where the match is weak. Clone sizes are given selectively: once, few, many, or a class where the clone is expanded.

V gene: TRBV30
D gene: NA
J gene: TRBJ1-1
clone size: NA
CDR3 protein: CAWSVGGDTEAFF
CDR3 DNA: TGTGCCTGGAGTGTTGGGGGAGACACTGAAGCTTTCTTT

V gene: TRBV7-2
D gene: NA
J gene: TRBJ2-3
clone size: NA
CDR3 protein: CASSQQSTDTQYF
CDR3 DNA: TGTGCCAGCAGCCAACAGAGCACAGATACGCAGTATTTT

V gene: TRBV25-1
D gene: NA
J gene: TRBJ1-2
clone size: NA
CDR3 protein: CASSDDSYFNYGYTF
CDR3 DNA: TGTGCCAGCAGTGACGACAGCTACTTTAACTATGGCTACACCTTC

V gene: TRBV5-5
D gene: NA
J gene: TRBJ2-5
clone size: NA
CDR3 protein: CASSFPGTTWETQYF
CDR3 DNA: TGTGCCAGCAGCTTTCCGGGCACGACGTGGGAGACCCAGTACTTC

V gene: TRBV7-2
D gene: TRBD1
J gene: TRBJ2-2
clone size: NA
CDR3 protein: CASSAGTGLTTGELFF
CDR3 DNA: TGTGCCAGCAGCGCCGGGACAGGGCTGACGACCGGGGAGCTGTTTTTT

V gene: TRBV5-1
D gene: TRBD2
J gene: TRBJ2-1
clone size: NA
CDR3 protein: CASSGLAGGHNEQFF
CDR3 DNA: TGCGCCAGCAGCGGTTTAGCGGGGGGTCACAATGAGCAGTTCTTC

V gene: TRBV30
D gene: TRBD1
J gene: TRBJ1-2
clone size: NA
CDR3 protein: CAWTYRDRLFSGYTF
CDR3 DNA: TGTGCCTGGACTTACCGGGACAGGTTGTTTTCTGGCTACACCTTC

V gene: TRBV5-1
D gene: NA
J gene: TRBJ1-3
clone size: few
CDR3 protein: CASSFGQSSGNTIYF
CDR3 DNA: TGCGCCAGCAGCTTCGGACAGTCCTCTGGAAACACCATATATTTT

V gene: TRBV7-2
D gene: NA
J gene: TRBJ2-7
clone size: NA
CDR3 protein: CASSLIQNEQYF
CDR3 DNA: TGTGCCAGCAGCTTAATACAGAACGAGCAGTACTTC

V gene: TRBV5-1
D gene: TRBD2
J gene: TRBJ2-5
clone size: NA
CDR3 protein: CASSLAPAGVGETQYF
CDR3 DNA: TGCGCCAGCAGCTTGGCCCCCGCGGGAGTAGGGGAGACCCAGTACTTC

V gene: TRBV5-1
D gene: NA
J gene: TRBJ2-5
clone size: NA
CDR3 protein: CASSLAREETQYF
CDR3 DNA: TGCGCCAGCAGCTTGGCCAGGGAGGAGACCCAGTACTTC

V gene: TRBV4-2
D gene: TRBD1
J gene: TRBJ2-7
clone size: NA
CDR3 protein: CASSQDEGQGAWEQYF
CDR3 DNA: TGTGCCAGCAGCCAAGATGAGGGACAGGGGGCTTGGGAGCAGTACTTC

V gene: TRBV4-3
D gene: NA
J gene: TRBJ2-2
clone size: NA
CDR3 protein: CASSQDRWVNGELFF
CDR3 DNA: TGCGCCAGCAGCCAAGATCGTTGGGTTAACGGGGAGCTGTTTTTT

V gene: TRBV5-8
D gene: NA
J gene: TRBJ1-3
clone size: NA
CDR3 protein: CASSRGVFSPGNTIYF
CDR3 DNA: TGTGCCAGCAGCCGAGGGGTGTTCTCTCCTGGAAACACCATATATTTT

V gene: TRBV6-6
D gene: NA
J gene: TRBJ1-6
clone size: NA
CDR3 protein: CASSLTGLDNSPLHF
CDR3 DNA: TGTGCCAGCAGCCTCACAGGGTTAGATAATTCACCCCTCCACTTT

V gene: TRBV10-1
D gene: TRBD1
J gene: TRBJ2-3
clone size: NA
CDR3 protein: CASSARTGGEDTQYF
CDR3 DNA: TGCGCCAGCAGTGCTAGGACAGGGGGTGAAGATACGCAGTATTTT

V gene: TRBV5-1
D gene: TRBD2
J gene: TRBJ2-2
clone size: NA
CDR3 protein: CASSFTASGTNTGELFF
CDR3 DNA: TGCGCCAGCAGCTTCACCGCTAGCGGGACTAACACCGGGGAGCTGTTTTTT

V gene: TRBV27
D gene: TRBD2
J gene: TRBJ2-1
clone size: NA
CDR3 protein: CASSAGTSGGAFDEQFF
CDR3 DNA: TGTGCCAGCAGTGCAGGGACTAGCGGGGGGGCCTTCGATGAGCAGTTCTTC

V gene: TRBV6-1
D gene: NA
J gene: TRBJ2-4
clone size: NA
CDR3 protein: CASSPTTGNIQYF
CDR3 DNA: TGTGCCAGCAGTCCGACTACAGGAAACATTCAGTACTTC

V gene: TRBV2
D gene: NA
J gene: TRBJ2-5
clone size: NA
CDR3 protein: CASSGLGETQYF
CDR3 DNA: TGTGCCAGCAGTGGACTGGGGGAGACCCAGTACTTC

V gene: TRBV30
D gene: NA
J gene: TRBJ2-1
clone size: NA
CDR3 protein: CAWSPGYEQFF
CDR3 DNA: TGTGCCTGGAGTCCCGGATATGAGCAGTTCTTC

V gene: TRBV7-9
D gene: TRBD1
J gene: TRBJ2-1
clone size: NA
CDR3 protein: CASSLAGTAYNEQFF
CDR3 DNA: TGTGCCAGCAGCTTAGCCGGGACAGCCTACAATGAGCAGTTCTTC

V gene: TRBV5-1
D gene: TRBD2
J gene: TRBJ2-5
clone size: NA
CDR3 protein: CASSAGTRGETQYF
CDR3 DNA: TGCGCCAGCAGCGCGGGGACTAGAGGAGAGACCCAGTACTTC

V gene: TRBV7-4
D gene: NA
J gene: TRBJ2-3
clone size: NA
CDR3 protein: CASSLSYPNSTDTQYF
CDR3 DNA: TGTGCCAGCAGCTTATCGTATCCGAATAGCACAGATACGCAGTATTTT

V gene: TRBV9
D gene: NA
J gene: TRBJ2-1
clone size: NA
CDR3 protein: CASSVQGPGNEQFF
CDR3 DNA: TGTGCCAGCAGCGTCCAGGGTCCCGGAAATGAGCAGTTCTTC

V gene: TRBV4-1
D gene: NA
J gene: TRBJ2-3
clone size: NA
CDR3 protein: CASSQDLVATDTQYF
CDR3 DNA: TGCGCCAGCAGCCAAGATTTGGTAGCAACAGATACGCAGTATTTT

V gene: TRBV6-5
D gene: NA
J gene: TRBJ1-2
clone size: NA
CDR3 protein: CASSYALTNYGYTF
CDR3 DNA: TGTGCCAGCAGTTACGCGCTTACTAACTATGGCTACACCTTC

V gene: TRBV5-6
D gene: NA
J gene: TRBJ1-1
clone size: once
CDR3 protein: CASSSVGGNTEAFF
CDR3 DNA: TGTGCCAGCAGCTCTGTGGGAGGAAACACTGAAGCTTTCTTT

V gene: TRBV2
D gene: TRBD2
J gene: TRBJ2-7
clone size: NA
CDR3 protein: CANSRGEAYEQYF
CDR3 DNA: TGTGCCAACTCCCGGGGGGAAGCCTACGAGCAGTACTTC

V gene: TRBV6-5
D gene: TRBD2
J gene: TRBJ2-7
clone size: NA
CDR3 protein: CASRPLAGGYEQYF
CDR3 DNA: TGTGCCAGCAGACCCCTAGCGGGTGGCTACGAGCAGTACTTC

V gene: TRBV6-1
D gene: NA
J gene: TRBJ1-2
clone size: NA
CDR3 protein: CATPREGTNYGYTF
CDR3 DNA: TGTGCCACCCCACGAGAGGGTACTAACTATGGCTACACCTTC

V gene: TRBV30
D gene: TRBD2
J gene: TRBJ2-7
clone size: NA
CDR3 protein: CAWTSRTSGSQSYEQYF
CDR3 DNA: TGTGCCTGGACGTCCCGGACTAGCGGGAGTCAGTCCTACGAGCAGTACTTC

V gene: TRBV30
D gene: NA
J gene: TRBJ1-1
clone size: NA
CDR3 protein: CAWSVSPGTEAFF
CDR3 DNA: TGTGCCTGGAGTGTAAGTCCTGGGACTGAAGCTTTCTTT

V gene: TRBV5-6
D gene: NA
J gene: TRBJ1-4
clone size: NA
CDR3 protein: CASSQGRYNEKLFF
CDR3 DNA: TGTGCCAGCAGCCAGGGACGGTATAATGAAAAACTGTTTTTT

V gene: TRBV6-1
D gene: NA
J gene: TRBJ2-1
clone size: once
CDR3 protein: CASSPRTRNEQFF
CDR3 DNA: TGTGCCAGCAGTCCACGGACTCGGAATGAGCAGTTCTTC

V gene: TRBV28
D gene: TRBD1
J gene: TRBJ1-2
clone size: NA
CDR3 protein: CASSGTAPGYTF
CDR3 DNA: TGTGCCAGCAGCGGGACAGCTCCTGGCTACACCTTC

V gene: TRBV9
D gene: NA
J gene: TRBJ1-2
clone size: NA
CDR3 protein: CASSNPSRGGDYGYTF
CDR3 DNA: TGTGCCAGCAGCAATCCCAGTAGGGGAGGGGACTATGGCTACACCTTC

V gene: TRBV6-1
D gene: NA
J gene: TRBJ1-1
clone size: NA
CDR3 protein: CASRAGLNTEAFF
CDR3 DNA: TGTGCCAGCAGGGCAGGGCTGAACACTGAAGCTTTCTTT

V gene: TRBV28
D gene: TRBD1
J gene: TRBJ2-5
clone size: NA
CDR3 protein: CASSEGQGSFPETQYF
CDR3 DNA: TGTGCCAGCAGTGAAGGACAGGGGTCGTTCCCAGAGACCCAGTACTTC

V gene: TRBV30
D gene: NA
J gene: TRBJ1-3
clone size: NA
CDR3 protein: CAWSVQAGLSDTIYF
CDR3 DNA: TGTGCCTGGAGTGTACAGGCAGGGCTGTCGGACACCATATATTTT

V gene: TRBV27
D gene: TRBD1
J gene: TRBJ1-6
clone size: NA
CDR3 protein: CASSPRTGTTMSSYNSPLHF
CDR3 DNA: TGTGCCAGCAGTCCCCGGACAGGGACCACGATGAGCTCCTATAATTCACCCCTCCACTTT

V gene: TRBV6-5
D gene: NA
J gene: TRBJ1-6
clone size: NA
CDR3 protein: CASSYDGLSGSPLHF
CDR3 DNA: TGTGCCAGCAGTTACGATGGGTTGTCGGGTTCACCCCTCCACTTT

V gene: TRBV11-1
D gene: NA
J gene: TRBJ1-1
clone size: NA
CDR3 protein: CASSSGVLNTEAFF
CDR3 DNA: TGTGCCAGCAGCTCGGGTGTACTGAACACTGAAGCTTTCTTT

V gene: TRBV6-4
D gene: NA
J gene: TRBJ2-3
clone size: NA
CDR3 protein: CASSPTRSSTDTQYF
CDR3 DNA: TGTGCCAGCAGCCCGACTCGATCTAGCACAGATACGCAGTATTTT

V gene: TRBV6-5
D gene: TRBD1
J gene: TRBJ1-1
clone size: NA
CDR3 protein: CASSSTGMHTEAFF
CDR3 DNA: TGTGCCAGCAGCTCGACAGGGATGCACACTGAAGCTTTCTTT

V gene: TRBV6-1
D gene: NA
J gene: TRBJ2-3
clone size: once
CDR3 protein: CASSDQGSGDTQYF
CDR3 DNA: TGTGCCAGCAGTGATCAGGGTAGCGGAGATACGCAGTATTTT

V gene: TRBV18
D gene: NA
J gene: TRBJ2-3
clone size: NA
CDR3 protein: CASSPRLASGLGSGDTQYF
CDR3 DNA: TGTGCCAGCTCACCAAGGCTAGCGTCAGGTCTGGGATCCGGAGATACGCAGTATTTT

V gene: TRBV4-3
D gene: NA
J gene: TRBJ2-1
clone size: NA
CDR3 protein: CASSQEGSEYNEQFF
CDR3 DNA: TGCGCCAGCAGCCAAGAAGGGAGTGAATACAATGAGCAGTTCTTC

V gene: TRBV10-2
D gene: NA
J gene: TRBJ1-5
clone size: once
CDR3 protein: CASSESRGLTPQHF
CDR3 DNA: TGCGCCAGCAGTGAGTCGCGGGGGCTCACGCCCCAGCATTTT

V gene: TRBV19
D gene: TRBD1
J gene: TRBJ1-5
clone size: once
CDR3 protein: CASSHPRPGTGDPLIKPQHF
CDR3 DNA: TGTGCCAGTAGTCACCCGCGACCCGGGACAGGGGACCCCCTTATCAAGCCCCAGCATTTT

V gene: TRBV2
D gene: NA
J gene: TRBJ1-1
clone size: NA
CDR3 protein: CASTVVGGNTEAFF
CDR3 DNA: TGTGCCAGCACGGTTGTTGGGGGGAACACTGAAGCTTTCTTT

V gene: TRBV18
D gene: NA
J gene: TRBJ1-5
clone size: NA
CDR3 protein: CASSRLPSNQPQHF
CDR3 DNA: TGTGCCAGCTCACGCCTCCCGAGCAATCAGCCCCAGCATTTT

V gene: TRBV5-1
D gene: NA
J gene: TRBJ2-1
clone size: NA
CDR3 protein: CASSFDVLEQFF
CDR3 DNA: TGCGCCAGCAGCTTTGATGTTCTAGAGCAGTTCTTC